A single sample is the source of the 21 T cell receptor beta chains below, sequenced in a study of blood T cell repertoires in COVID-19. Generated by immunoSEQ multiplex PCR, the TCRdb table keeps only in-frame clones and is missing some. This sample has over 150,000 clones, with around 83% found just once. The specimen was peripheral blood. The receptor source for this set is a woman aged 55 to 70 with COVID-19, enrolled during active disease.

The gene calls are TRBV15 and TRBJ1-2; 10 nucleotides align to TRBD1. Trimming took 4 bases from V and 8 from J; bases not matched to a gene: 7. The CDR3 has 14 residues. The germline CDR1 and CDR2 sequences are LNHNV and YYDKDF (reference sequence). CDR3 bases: TGTGCCACCAGCATGGGAGACAGGGGGCAGGGCTACACCTTC. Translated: CATSMGDRGQGYTF. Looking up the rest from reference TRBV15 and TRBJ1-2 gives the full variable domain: DAMVIQNPRYQVTQFGKPVTLSCSQTLNHNVMYWYQQKSSQAPKLLFHYYDKDFNNEADTPDNFQSRRPNTSFCFLDIRSPGLGDTAMYLCATSMGDRGQGYTFGSGTRLTVV.

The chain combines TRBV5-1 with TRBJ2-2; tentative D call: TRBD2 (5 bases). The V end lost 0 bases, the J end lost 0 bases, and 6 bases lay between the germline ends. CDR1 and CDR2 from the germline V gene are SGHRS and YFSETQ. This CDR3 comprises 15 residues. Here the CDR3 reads CASSLGGSNTGELFF. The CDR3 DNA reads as TGCGCCAGCAGCTTGGGCGGGTCGAACACCGGGGAGCTGTTTTTT. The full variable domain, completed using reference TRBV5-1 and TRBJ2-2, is KAGVTQTPRYLIKTRGQQVTLSCSPISGHRSVSWYQQTPGQGLQFLFEYFSETQRNKGNFPGRFSGRQFSNSRSEMNVSTLELGDSALYLCASSLGGSNTGELFFGEGSRLTVL.

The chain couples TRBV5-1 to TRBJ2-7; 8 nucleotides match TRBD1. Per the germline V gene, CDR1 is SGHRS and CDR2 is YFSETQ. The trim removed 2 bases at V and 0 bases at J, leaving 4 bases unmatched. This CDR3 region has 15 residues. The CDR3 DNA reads TGCGCCAGCAGCTTAGGGACAGGAAGCTCCTACGAGCAGTACGTC. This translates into CASSLGTGSSYEQYV.

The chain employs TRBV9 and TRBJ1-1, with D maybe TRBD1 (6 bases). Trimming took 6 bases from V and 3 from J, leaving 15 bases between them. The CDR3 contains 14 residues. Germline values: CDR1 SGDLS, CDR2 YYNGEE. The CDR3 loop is CASTLGGRDTEAFF. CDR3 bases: TGTGCCAGCACCTTAGGGGGAAGAGACACTGAAGCTTTCTTT.

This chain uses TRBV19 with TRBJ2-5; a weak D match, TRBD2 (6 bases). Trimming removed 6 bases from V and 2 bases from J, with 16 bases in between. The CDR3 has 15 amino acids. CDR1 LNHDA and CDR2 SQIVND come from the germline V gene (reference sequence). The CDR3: CASSSPGLSQETQYF. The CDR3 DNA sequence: TGTGCCAGTAGCTCTCCGGGACTCTCACAAGAGACCCAGTACTTC.

The CDR3: CASSHIQGEQETQYF. The CDR3 DNA follows: TGCGCCAGCAGCCATATACAGGGGGAACAAGAGACCCAGTACTTC. This chain joins TRBV5-1 and TRBJ2-5, with 8 bases aligning to TRBD1. This CDR3 has 15 residues. The J segment lost 2 bases and the V segment lost 4 bases, leaving 7 bases of the junction unmatched. Germline CDR1 is SGHRS and CDR2 is YFSETQ.

CDR3 amino acids: CASSGWGQAKEKLFF. DNA of the CDR3: TGTGCCAGCAGTGGTTGGGGACAGGCGAAAGAAAAACTGTTTTTT. The V and J genes are TRBV25-1 and TRBJ1-4; 8 nucleotides align to TRBD1. Germline-derived CDR1 and CDR2 are MGHDK and SYGVNS. After removal of 4 bases from V and 8 bases from J, the junction contained 9 bases not matched to a gene. The CDR3 is 15 residues long.

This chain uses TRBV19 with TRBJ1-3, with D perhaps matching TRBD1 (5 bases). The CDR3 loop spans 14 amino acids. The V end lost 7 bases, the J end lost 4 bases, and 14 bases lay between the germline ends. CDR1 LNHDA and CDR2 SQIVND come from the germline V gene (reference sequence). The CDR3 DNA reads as TGTGCCAGTATGCCTAGGGGTTCAGGAAACACCATATATTTT. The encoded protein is CASMPRGSGNTIYF.

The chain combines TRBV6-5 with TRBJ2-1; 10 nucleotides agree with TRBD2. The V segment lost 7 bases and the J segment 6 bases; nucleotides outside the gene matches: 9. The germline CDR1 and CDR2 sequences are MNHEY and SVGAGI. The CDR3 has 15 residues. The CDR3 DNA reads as TGTGCCAGCACCCGCCTAGCGGGAGAAGGCAATGAGCAGTTCTTC. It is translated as CASTRLAGEGNEQFF.

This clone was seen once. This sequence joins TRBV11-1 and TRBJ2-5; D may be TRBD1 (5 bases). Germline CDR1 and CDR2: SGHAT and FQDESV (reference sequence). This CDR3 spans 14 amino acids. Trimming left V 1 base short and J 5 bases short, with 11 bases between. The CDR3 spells CASSLVRGTETQYF. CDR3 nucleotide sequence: TGTGCCAGCAGCTTAGTTAGGGGAACGGAGACCCAGTACTTC.

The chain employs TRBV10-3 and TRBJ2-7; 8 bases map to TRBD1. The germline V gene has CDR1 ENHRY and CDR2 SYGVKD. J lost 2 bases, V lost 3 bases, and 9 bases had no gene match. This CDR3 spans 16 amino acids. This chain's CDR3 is CAISDPGQGSTYEQYV. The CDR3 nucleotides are TGTGCCATCAGTGACCCCGGACAGGGAAGCACCTACGAGCAGTACGTC.

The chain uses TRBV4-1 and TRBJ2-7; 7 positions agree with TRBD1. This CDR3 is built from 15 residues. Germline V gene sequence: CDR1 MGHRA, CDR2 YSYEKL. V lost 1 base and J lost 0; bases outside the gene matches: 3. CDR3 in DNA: TGCGCCAGCAGCCAAGGTAGGGGGCGCTCCTACGAGCAGTACGTC. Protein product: CASSQGRGRSYEQYV.

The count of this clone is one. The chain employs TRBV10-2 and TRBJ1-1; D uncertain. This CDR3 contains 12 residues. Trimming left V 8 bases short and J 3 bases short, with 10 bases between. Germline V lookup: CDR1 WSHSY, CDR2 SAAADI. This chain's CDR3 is CASADGYTEAFF. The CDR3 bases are TGCGCCAGCGCGGATGGGTACACTGAAGCTTTCTTT.

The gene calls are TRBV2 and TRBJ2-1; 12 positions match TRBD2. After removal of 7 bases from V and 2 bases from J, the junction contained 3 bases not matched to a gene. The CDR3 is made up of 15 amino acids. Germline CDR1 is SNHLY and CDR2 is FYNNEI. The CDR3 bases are TGTGCCAGCACCTGGACTAGCGGGACCTACAATGAGCAGTTCTTC. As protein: CASTWTSGTYNEQFF.

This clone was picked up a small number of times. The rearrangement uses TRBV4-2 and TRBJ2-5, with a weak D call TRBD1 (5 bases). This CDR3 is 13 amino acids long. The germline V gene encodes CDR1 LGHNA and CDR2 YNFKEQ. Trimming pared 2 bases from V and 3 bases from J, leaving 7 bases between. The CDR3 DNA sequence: TGTGCCAGCAGCCAACAGGGAAAAGAGACCCAGTACTTC. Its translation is CASSQQGKETQYF.

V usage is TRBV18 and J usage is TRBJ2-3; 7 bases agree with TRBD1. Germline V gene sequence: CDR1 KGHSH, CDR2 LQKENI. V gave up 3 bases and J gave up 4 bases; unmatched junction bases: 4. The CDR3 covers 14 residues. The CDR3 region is CASSPDRVADTQYF. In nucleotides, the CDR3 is TGTGCCAGCTCACCCGACAGGGTGGCAGATACGCAGTATTTT.

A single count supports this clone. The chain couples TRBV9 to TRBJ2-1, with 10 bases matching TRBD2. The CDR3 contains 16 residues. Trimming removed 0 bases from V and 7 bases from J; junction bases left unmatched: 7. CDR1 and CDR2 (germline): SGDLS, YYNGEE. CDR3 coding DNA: TGTGCCAGCAGCGTAGTGAGCGGGGGGGCCAATAATGAGCAGTTCTTC. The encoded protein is CASSVVSGGANNEQFF.

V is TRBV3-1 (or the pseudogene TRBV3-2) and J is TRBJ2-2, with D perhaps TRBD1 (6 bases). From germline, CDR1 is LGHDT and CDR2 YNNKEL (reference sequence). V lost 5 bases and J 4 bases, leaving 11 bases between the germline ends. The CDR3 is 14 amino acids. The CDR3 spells CASSSTGRTGELFF. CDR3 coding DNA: TGTGCCAGCAGCTCGACAGGCCGCACCGGGGAGCTGTTTTTT.

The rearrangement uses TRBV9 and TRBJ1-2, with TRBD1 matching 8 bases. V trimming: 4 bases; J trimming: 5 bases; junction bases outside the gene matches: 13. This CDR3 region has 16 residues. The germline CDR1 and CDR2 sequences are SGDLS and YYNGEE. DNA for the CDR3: TGTGCCAGCAGCCCCTATCCGGGACAGGTGACTTATGGCTACACCTTC. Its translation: CASSPYPGQVTYGYTF. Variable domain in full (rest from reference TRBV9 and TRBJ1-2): DSGVTQTPKHLITATGQRVTLRCSPRSGDLSVYWYQQSLDQGLQFLIQYYNGEERAKGNILERFSAQQFPDLHSELNLSSLELGDSALYFCASSPYPGQVTYGYTFGSGTRLTVV.

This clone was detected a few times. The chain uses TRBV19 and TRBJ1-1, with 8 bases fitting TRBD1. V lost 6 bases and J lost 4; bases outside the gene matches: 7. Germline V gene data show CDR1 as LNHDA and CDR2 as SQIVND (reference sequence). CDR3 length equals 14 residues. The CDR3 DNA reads TGTGCCAGTAGGAATAACAGGGGGAGCACTGAAGCTTTCTTT. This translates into CASRNNRGSTEAFF.

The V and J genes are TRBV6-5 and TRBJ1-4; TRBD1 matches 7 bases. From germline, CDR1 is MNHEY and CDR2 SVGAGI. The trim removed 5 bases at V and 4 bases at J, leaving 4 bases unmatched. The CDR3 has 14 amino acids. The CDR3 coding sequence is TGTGCCAGCAGTAGACAGGGTGGTAATGAAAAACTGTTTTTT. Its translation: CASSRQGGNEKLFF.